The 32 T cell receptor beta chains reported below all come from one sample, sequenced in a study of human T cells and chemical hapten exposure. TCRdb independently ran MiXCR on the 5' RACE reads; one entry per CDR3 protein. The sample has about 110,000 distinct CDR3 sequences, around a fifth seen once. Whole blood that had not been fractionated was the source of extracted total RNA. The receptors shown here come from a human donor in good health.

The V call is TRBV30, the J call TRBJ1-6; D is perhaps TRBD1 (5 bases). Germline assignment: CDR1 GTSNPN and CDR2 SVGIG (reference sequence). The CDR3 runs 14 residues. V was cut by 3 bases and J by 7 bases, with 13 bases left in between. CDR3 residues: CAWRPGTWNSPLHF. CDR3 in DNA: TGTGCCTGGAGACCCGGGACTTGGAATTCACCCCTCCACTTT.

This clonotype was seen only a few times. V usage is TRBV19 and J usage is TRBJ2-6; a possible D gene is TRBD2 (5 bases). In germline, CDR1 is LNHDA, CDR2 SQIVND (reference sequence). The V gene lost 3 bases and the J gene lost 0 bases, with 6 bases spanning the gap. CDR3 length: 15 amino acids. The CDR3, as DNA: TGTGCCAGTAGTATGGGGAGCTCTGGGGCCAACGTCCTGACTTTC. It yields the protein CASSMGSSGANVLTF.

In DNA form, the CDR3 reads TGTGCCACCAGCTGGGACAGGGGGAACATTCAGTACTTC. Its translation: CATSWDRGNIQYF. V gene TRBV15 combines with J gene TRBJ2-4; 11 bases are shared with TRBD1. The CDR3 totals 13 residues. The V gene's germline CDR1 is LNHNV and CDR2 YYDKDF (reference sequence). V lost 5 bases and J lost 7; bases outside the gene matches: 1.

The gene calls are TRBV19 and TRBJ2-2, with 11 bases identical to TRBD2. The CDR3 runs 15 residues. Unmatched junction bases numbered 5, after V lost 9 bases and J lost 2 bases. Germline CDR1 reads LNHDA; CDR2 reads SQIVND (reference sequence). The CDR3 bases are TGTGCCAGCTCAAGACTAGCGGGAAACACCGGGGAGCTGTTTTTT. Protein product: CASSRLAGNTGELFF.

This clonotype was counted a few times. The chain joins TRBV20-1 to TRBJ1-2, with unresolved D. The CDR3 has 12 amino acids. V was cut by 1 base and J by 9 bases, with 12 bases left in between. Germline V gene lookup returns CDR1 DFQATT and CDR2 SNEGSKA (reference sequence). In DNA form, the CDR3 reads TGCAGTGCTAGAGGACGTATTATACGCTACACCTTC. Residues: CSARGRIIRYTF.

In its sample, this clonotype was seen a few times. This sequence joins TRBV3-1 and TRBJ1-5, with no clear D. CDR3 length: 14 amino acids. The V and J ends lost 1 base and 1 base respectively, with 5 bases between them. Germline values: CDR1 LGHDT, CDR2 YNNKEL (reference sequence). CDR3 bases: TGTGCCAGCAGCCAAGTTTTCAGCAATCAGCCCCAGCATTTT. Translated: CASSQVFSNQPQHF.

A few counts support this clonotype. V usage is TRBV29-1 and J usage is TRBJ2-7, with 10 bases identical to TRBD1. V gave up 2 bases and J gave up 0 bases; unmatched junction bases: 4. This CDR3 comprises 15 residues. In germline, CDR1 is SQVTM, CDR2 ANQGSEA. The CDR3 DNA reads as TGCAGCGTTGAAAGAAGGACAGGGGGCTCCTACGAGCAGTACTTC. This codes for CSVERRTGGSYEQYF.

This sequence joins TRBV28 and TRBJ1-4; D gene ambiguous. Germline V CDR1 and CDR2: MDHEN, SYDVKM. Between the trimmed V and J ends, which lost 4 bases and 0 bases, there was a span of 6 bases. The length of the CDR3 is 14 residues. CDR3 DNA: TGTGCCAGCAGTTCCCCGACAACTAATGAAAAACTGTTTTTT. Protein product: CASSSPTTNEKLFF. Drawing the rest from reference TRBV28 and TRBJ1-4, the complete variable domain is DVKVTQSSRYLVKRTGEKVFLECVQDMDHENMFWYRQDPGLGLRLIYFSYDVKMKEKGDIPEGYSVSREKKERFSLILESASTNQTSMYLCASSSPTTNEKLFFGSGTQLSVL.

This clonotype has only a few counts. The V and J genes are TRBV5-4 and TRBJ1-4; D call uncertain. V lost 4 bases to trimming and J lost 6 bases, with 16 bases between them. The CDR3 consists of 15 residues. Looked up from germline, CDR1 is SGHNT and CDR2 is YYREEE (reference sequence). This CDR3 is CASSNPGQKDEKLFF. In nucleotides, the CDR3 is TGTGCCAGCAGCAATCCCGGCCAGAAAGATGAAAAACTGTTTTTT.

This clonotype was seen only a few times. The chain has TRBV7-3 and TRBJ2-7; perhaps TRBD1 as D (6 bases). Trimming cost V 5 bases and J 2 bases, with 22 bases left between them. CDR1 is SGHTA, CDR2 FQGTGA, per germline. The CDR3 runs to 17 residues. CDR3: CASSQAAVGAGAYEQYF. The CDR3 DNA is TGTGCCAGCAGCCAAGCAGCGGTGGGGGCAGGGGCCTACGAGCAGTACTTC. The full variable domain, with the rest looked up from reference TRBV7-3 and TRBJ2-7, is GAGVSQTPSNKVTEKGKYVELRCDPISGHTALYWYRQSLGQGPEFLIYFQGTGAADDSGLPNDRFFAVRPEGSVSTLKIQRTERGDSAVYLCASSQAAVGAGAYEQYFGPGTRLTVT.

This clonotype appeared a single time. This sequence joins TRBV20-1 and TRBJ2-1; the match to TRBD2 covers 9 bases. After removal of 5 bases from V and 1 base from J, the junction contained 3 bases not matched to a gene. The CDR3 has 14 amino acids. Germline CDR1 DFQATT, CDR2 SNEGSKA (reference sequence). The CDR3 loop is CSAFSGRSYNEQFF. As DNA, the CDR3 is TGCAGTGCTTTCAGCGGGAGGTCCTACAATGAGCAGTTCTTC.

Only a few counts were recorded for this clonotype. The gene calls are TRBV27 and TRBJ1-6; D uncertain. Trimming pared 6 bases from V and 7 bases from J, leaving 10 bases between. CDR3 length equals 13 residues. Germline values: CDR1 MNHEY, CDR2 SMNVEV (reference sequence). The CDR3 sequence is CASSLLHNSPLHF. DNA for the CDR3: TGTGCCAGCAGCCTACTCCACAATTCACCCCTCCACTTT.

A remark on this clonotype: A much larger clone is a single base away; this may be a read error. The chain has TRBV20-1 and TRBJ2-7, with D possibly matching TRBD1 (8 bases). Trimming pared 6 bases from V and 2 bases from J, leaving 17 bases between. The CDR3 covers 14 residues. The germline V gene has CDR1 DFQATT and CDR2 SNEGSKA (reference sequence). The CDR3 DNA sequence: TGCAGTGCCGCGGAACAGGGGGGGCCCTACGAGCAGTACTTC. Translation: CSAAEQGGPYEQYF.

The chain is built from TRBV29-1 and TRBJ1-2, with D perhaps TRBD1 (6 bases). V was trimmed by 4 bases and J by 6 bases, leaving 9 bases between them. The CDR3 runs 11 residues. Germline CDR1 reads SQVTM; CDR2 reads ANQGSEA. Here the CDR3 DNA reads TGCAGCGTTGGGACAGATAATGGCTACACCTTC. This encodes CSVGTDNGYTF.

The genes are TRBV20-1 and TRBJ1-4; TRBD1 matches 8 bases. This CDR3 is built from 14 residues. V shed 4 bases and J 7 bases; nucleotides not matched to a gene: 8. From germline, CDR1 is DFQATT and CDR2 SNEGSKA (reference sequence). The CDR3 loop is CSATAGGASEKLFF. Here the CDR3 DNA reads TGCAGTGCTACAGCAGGGGGCGCGTCTGAAAAACTGTTTTTT.

The V call is TRBV12-3 or TRBV12-4, the J call TRBJ1-5; 9 nucleotides agree with TRBD1. V trimming: 6 bases; J trimming: 0 bases; junction bases outside the gene matches: 0. This CDR3 region has 14 residues. CDR3 residues: CASRQGASNQPQHF. The CDR3 region has the DNA TGTGCCAGCAGACAGGGGGCTAGCAATCAGCCCCAGCATTTT.

This clonotype occurred a few times. V usage is TRBV7-8 and J usage is TRBJ2-5, with D possibly matching TRBD1 (5 bases). The V gene's germline CDR1 is SGHVS and CDR2 FQNEAQ. Between the trimmed V and J ends, which lost 5 bases and 2 bases, there was a span of 12 bases. This CDR3 has 14 amino acids. In DNA form, the CDR3 reads TGTGCCAGCAGCCCCCGACAGACTCAAGAGACCCAGTACTTC. As protein: CASSPRQTQETQYF.

This chain joins TRBV4-1 and TRBJ2-4; D is possibly TRBD2 (6 bases). The CDR3 covers 19 residues. Germline CDR1 MGHRA, CDR2 YSYEKL. Trimming cost V 4 bases and J 3 bases, with 25 bases left between them. The CDR3 DNA is TGCGCCAGCAGCCCCGGGGCGCTAGCGACCCGAAAGGACAAAAACATTCAGTACTTC. This gives the protein CASSPGALATRKDKNIQYF.

This clonotype has just a few counts. The chain carries TRBV20-1 and TRBJ2-7; no clear D. Per the germline V gene, CDR1 is DFQATT and CDR2 is SNEGSKA (reference sequence). The germline V and J ends were trimmed by 2 bases and 0 bases, with 11 bases remaining between them. This CDR3 region has 14 residues. CDR3 loop: CSARKGGSSYEQYF. The CDR3 DNA reads as TGCAGTGCTAGAAAGGGCGGCAGCTCCTACGAGCAGTACTTC.

About this clonotype itself: A junction boundary mismatches the germline segment, possibly from a read error. The rearrangement links TRBV6-2 or TRBV6-3 to TRBJ2-3; maybe TRBD1 (6 bases). The CDR3 is 14 amino acids. Germline V lookup: CDR1 MNHEY, CDR2 SVGEGT. The CDR3 protein is CASRATRQAPEIGF. The DNA of the CDR3 is TGTGCCAGCAGGGCAACCAGACAGGCCCCCGAGATTGGTTTT.

This clonotype came up a few times. The V call is TRBV30, the J call TRBJ1-2; no clear D. With 8 bases removed from V and 0 bases from J, the gap between germline ends came to 16 bases. The CDR3 contains 14 residues. The germline V gene has CDR1 GTSNPN and CDR2 SVGIG (reference sequence). In nucleotides, the CDR3 is TGTGCCGGATTCGGACGGGTAGCTAACTATGGCTACACCTTC. Protein: CAGFGRVANYGYTF.

The chain is built from TRBV6-5 and TRBJ1-5, with D unresolved. Germline CDR1 reads MNHEY; CDR2 reads SVGAGI. This CDR3 contains 15 residues. Trimming took off 2 bases at V and 5 bases at J, with 13 bases between the two ends. CDR3 sequence: CASSYAPHGDQPQHF. CDR3 DNA: TGTGCCAGCAGTTACGCCCCCCACGGCGATCAGCCCCAGCATTTT.

The table lists this clonotype with a few counts. The chain couples TRBV20-1 to TRBJ2-3; 10 positions match TRBD2. Germline CDR1 and CDR2: DFQATT and SNEGSKA (reference sequence). This CDR3 is built from 15 residues. CDR3 residues: CSLAASGRSTDTQYF. In DNA, the CDR3 is TGCAGCCTCGCGGCTAGCGGGAGAAGCACAGATACGCAGTATTTT.

This clonotype was counted a few times. V gene TRBV7-2 combines with J gene TRBJ1-6; no reliable D call. Germline V lookup: CDR1 SGHTA, CDR2 FQGNSA. V was trimmed by 4 bases and J by 7 bases, leaving 14 bases between them. CDR3 length: 15 amino acids. The CDR3 spells CASSSTPVSNSPLHF. The CDR3 DNA follows: TGTGCCAGCAGCTCAACCCCCGTGAGCAATTCACCCCTCCACTTT.

This clonotype appeared a few times. DNA for the CDR3: TGTGCCAGCAGTGTACGCGACAGTTTACCTAATCAGCCCCAGCATTTT. Translation gives CASSVRDSLPNQPQHF. The chain uses TRBV6-6 and TRBJ1-5; a weak D match, TRBD1 (5 bases). V was trimmed by 5 bases and J by 4 bases, leaving 18 bases between them. The V gene's germline CDR1 is MNHNY and CDR2 SVGAGI (reference sequence). CDR3 length: 16 residues.

A few counts support this clonotype. The genes are TRBV29-1 and TRBJ1-3; 9 positions agree with TRBD1. The CDR3 covers 12 residues. The trim removed 5 bases at V and 9 bases at J, leaving 5 bases unmatched. Germline CDR1 and CDR2: SQVTM and ANQGSEA. The CDR3 protein is CSVKTGQGTIYF. The CDR3 region has the DNA TGCAGCGTTAAGACGGGACAGGGCACCATATATTTT.

This sequence joins TRBV6-5 and TRBJ2-7, with 8 bases lining up with TRBD1. The CDR3 has 13 residues. The trim removed 6 bases at V and 5 bases at J, leaving 6 bases unmatched. Germline V lookup: CDR1 MNHEY, CDR2 SVGAGI. CDR3: CASSETGANEQYF. CDR3 bases: TGTGCCAGCAGCGAGACAGGGGCTAACGAGCAGTACTTC.

The chain has TRBV21-1 and TRBJ1-1. TRBV21-1 is termed a pseudogene. There are 16 residues in the CDR3. CDR3 bases: TGTGCCAGCAGCAAAGACAAGGACCGGGCTTGCGGTGAAGCTTTCTTT. It specifies CASSKDKDRACGEAFF.

DNA for the CDR3: TGTGCCAGCAGCTTAAGTACAGGGAATTCACCCCTCCACTTT. Translation: CASSLSTGNSPLHF. The chain has TRBV7-9 and TRBJ1-6; tentatively, D is TRBD1 (6 bases). Germline V gives CDR1 SEHNR, CDR2 FQNEAQ (reference sequence). This CDR3 has 14 residues. V lost 2 bases to trimming and J lost 7 bases, with 9 bases between them.

J is TRBJ1-1 and V is TRBV12-3 or TRBV12-4; 7 nucleotides agree with TRBD1. V dropped 5 bases and J dropped 9; count of bases not matched to a gene: 15. This CDR3 has 15 amino acids. The CDR3 here is CASSITDRQGSQAFF. The CDR3, as DNA: TGTGCCAGCAGTATTACCGACCGACAGGGCAGCCAAGCTTTCTTT.

Comment on this clonotype: The junction departs from the called germline gene at one end, perhaps through a read error. The chain joins TRBV30 to TRBJ1-5; D remains unclear. From germline, CDR1 is GTSNPN and CDR2 SVGIG (reference sequence). The CDR3 extends over 15 amino acids. The chain's CDR3 is CAWSPVEGSPGPQNF. The CDR3 DNA follows: TGTGCCTGGAGCCCGGTGGAGGGATCCCCTGGACCCCAGAATTTT.

Only a few counts were recorded for this clonotype. The genes are TRBV13 and TRBJ2-6; possible D gene TRBD2, 5 bases. This CDR3 region has 20 residues. V lost 5 bases and J lost 2, with 25 bases in between. Germline V gene lookup returns CDR1 PRHDT and CDR2 FYEKMQ (reference sequence). The DNA of the CDR3 is TGTGCCAGCAGCACCCAGGACCGAGGGTTGCCTGGAACTGGGGCCAACGTCCTGACTTTC. It encodes CASSTQDRGLPGTGANVLTF.